This is a list of T cell receptor beta chains from one sample in a study of CXCR3-negative and CXCR3-positive naive CD8 T cells. Reanalyzing the 5' RACE reads, TCRdb keeps one entry per CDR3 protein, without DNA. Its table records 75,000 to 100,000 distinct CDR3 sequences. Sequencing was carried out using naive CXCR3+ CD8+ T cells from blood. These receptors were collected from a human donor in good health. Some clones in this sample may be carry-over from other donors' samples. Each CDR3 is given with its conserved first and last residue. The order of the fields is V gene, CDR3 length, J gene, CDR3 protein.

>TRBV11-2|16|TRBJ1-1
CASSLGVAPPDTEAFF
>TRBV4-2|15|TRBJ2-5
CASSQGQGESETQYF
>TRBV7-8|17|TRBJ2-2
CASSRLAGGPPAGELFF
>TRBV5-5|14|TRBJ2-1
CASSTLWGVDEQFF
>TRBV15|16|TRBJ1-1
CATSRERIQSGTEAFF
>TRBV20-1|15|TRBJ2-7
CSASLTGGGTYEQYF
>TRBV7-7|14|TRBJ2-2
CTSSLGTATGELFF
>TRBV12-3/TRBV12-4|15|TRBJ1-1
CASSFETDSQTEAFF
>TRBV14|15|TRBJ2-1
CASSQAVTSDNEQFF
>TRBV12-3/TRBV12-4|13|TRBJ2-3
CASSLSYLDTQYF
>TRBV6-5|15|TRBJ2-1
CASGLRQGGTSEQFF
>TRBV4-1|14|TRBJ1-5
CASSQGGALQPQHF
>TRBV11-2|14|TRBJ2-7
CASSLVASDYEQYF
>TRBV7-9|16|TRBJ1-6
CASSHDLTGVGSPLHF
>TRBV29-1|14|TRBJ1-5
CSVGDGNSNQPQHF
>TRBV23-1|14|TRBJ2-3
CASSYPPGTDTQYF
>TRBV7-8|15|TRBJ2-5
CASSLEPGGQETQYF
>TRBV29-1|16|TRBJ2-3
CSAQDPTRLVMDTQYF
>TRBV11-2|17|TRBJ2-1
CASSLGLAGVIYNEQFF
>TRBV7-9|15|TRBJ2-1
CASSSQDRAYNEQFF
>TRBV29-1|14|TRBJ2-3
CSVIAGESTDTQYF
>TRBV6-1|16|TRBJ2-2
CASSGLGARLGGELFF
>TRBV28|20|TRBJ2-1
CASSSLGTSGGAASYNEQFF
>TRBV7-9|16|TRBJ2-1
CASSFTGDRGNNEQFF
>TRBV28|14|TRBJ2-7
CASSLAGRAYEQYF
>TRBV5-5|14|TRBJ2-7
CASSLGSTTYEQYF